These 25 T cell receptor beta chains originate from one sample sequenced in a study of control samples from healthy donors and cancer patients. Repertoires were generated with immunoSEQ multiplex PCR, while TCRdb's copy carries only in-frame clones and drops some. This repertoire shows about 140,000 clones, about 89% found once; its top ten account for approximately 7%. The sequencing sample was made of blood. Source of these receptors: a man aged 18 to 29 in good health.

V and J are TRBV7-2 and TRBJ1-5, with a possible D match to TRBD1 (5 bases). The CDR3 spans 14 residues. The V end lost 1 base, the J end lost 7 bases, and 11 bases lay between the germline ends. Germline V gene sequence: CDR1 SGHTA, CDR2 FQGNSA. The CDR3 sequence: CASSLDPGGQPQHF. The CDR3 coding sequence is TGTGCCAGCAGCTTAGATCCCGGGGGGCAGCCCCAGCATTTT.

The genes are TRBV10-3 and TRBJ2-7, with D possibly being TRBD1 (6 bases). V dropped 0 bases and J dropped 2 bases, with 8 bases sitting between them. The length of the CDR3 is 14 residues. CDR1 is ENHRY and CDR2 is SYGVKD in the germline V gene. CDR3 region: CAISESDRTYEQYF. For the CDR3, the DNA is TGTGCCATCAGTGAGTCGGACAGAACCTACGAGCAGTACTTC.

The rearrangement links TRBV9 to TRBJ2-3, with 12 bases lining up with TRBD2. The germline gives CDR1 SGDLS, CDR2 YYNGEE. The J segment lost 6 bases and the V segment lost 3 bases, leaving 14 bases of the junction unmatched. The CDR3 is 18 amino acids. The CDR3 sequence is CASSAAEGLAGRGDTQYF. The CDR3 coding sequence is TGTGCCAGCAGCGCCGCAGAAGGACTAGCGGGGAGAGGCGATACGCAGTATTTT.

The genes are TRBV5-5 and TRBJ2-7; 7 nucleotides match TRBD1. The CDR3 spans 15 residues. Germline values: CDR1 SGHKS, CDR2 YYEKEE (reference sequence). The V gene end was trimmed by 0 bases and the J gene end by 5 bases; junction bases not matched to a gene: 8. CDR3 loop: CASSLGQGVGDEQYF. For the CDR3, the DNA is TGTGCCAGCAGCTTGGGGCAGGGGGTAGGCGACGAGCAGTACTTC.

This clone was seen once. The V call is TRBV6-5, the J call TRBJ2-3; the match to TRBD2 covers 9 bases. CDR3 size: 15 residues. Germline CDR1 reads MNHEY; CDR2 reads SVGAGI. The V and J ends lost 5 bases and 3 bases, in that order; junction bases with no gene match: 6. The CDR3 DNA sequence: TGTGCCAGCAGTCCACAGCGGGGGGAAACAGATACGCAGTATTTT. Protein: CASSPQRGETDTQYF.

CDR3 DNA: TGTGCCAGCAGTGAATTTAACTATGGCTACACCTTC. It codes for CASSEFNYGYTF. This chain joins TRBV25-1 and TRBJ1-2; D call uncertain. The CDR3 covers 12 residues. Deletions cut 1 base from V and 1 base from J, with 1 base between. Germline V gene lookup returns CDR1 MGHDK and CDR2 SYGVNS.

The table lists this clone with a few counts. The chain couples TRBV28 to TRBJ1-1, with TRBD1 matching over 10 bases. This CDR3 has 15 residues. V gave up 5 bases and J gave up 6 bases; unmatched junction bases: 9. Germline-derived CDR1 and CDR2 are MDHEN and SYDVKM. The CDR3 coding sequence is TGTGCCAGCAGTCCTTCCAGGGACAGGGGCCCTGAAGCTTTCTTT. This sequence encodes CASSPSRDRGPEAFF.

This chain's CDR3 is CASSERQGVYEQYF. The CDR3 DNA follows: TGTGCCAGCAGCGAGAGACAGGGTGTTTACGAGCAGTACTTC. This rearrangement joins TRBV2 to TRBJ2-7; TRBD1 matches at 7 bases. Germline V gives CDR1 SNHLY, CDR2 FYNNEI. Trimming took 6 bases from V and 4 from J; bases not matched to a gene: 9. CDR3 length equals 14 residues.

The J gene is TRBJ2-3, the V gene TRBV7-2; TRBD2 aligns across 9 bases. The CDR3 extends over 15 amino acids. Germline values: CDR1 SGHTA, CDR2 FQGNSA. V lost 1 base and J lost 2; bases outside the gene matches: 1. The DNA of the CDR3 is TGTGCCAGCAGCTTAGTAGCGGGGGCCACAGATACGCAGTATTTT. This sequence encodes CASSLVAGATDTQYF. Looking up the rest from reference TRBV7-2 and TRBJ2-3 gives the full variable domain: GAGVSQSPSNKVTEKGKDVELRCDPISGHTALYWYRQSLGQGLEFLIYFQGNSAPDKSGLPSDRFSAERTGGSVSTLTIQRTQQEDSAVYLCASSLVAGATDTQYFGPGTRLTVL.

The V and J genes are TRBV11-2 and TRBJ1-5; D unclear. Trimming left V 5 bases short and J 1 base short, with 6 bases between. The germline V gene encodes CDR1 SGHAT and CDR2 FQNNGV. This CDR3 comprises 13 residues. The CDR3 sequence: CASSLWSNQPQHF. CDR3 nucleotide sequence: TGTGCCAGCAGCCTATGGAGCAATCAGCCCCAGCATTTT.

This chain connects TRBV6-5 to TRBJ2-5; the D is unclear. The CDR3 spans 14 residues. The germline V gene has CDR1 MNHEY and CDR2 SVGAGI. V lost 5 bases and J 1 base, leaving 11 bases between the germline ends. CDR3 bases: TGTGCCAGCAGTCCTCGACTGATCCAAGAGACCCAGTACTTC. Its translation is CASSPRLIQETQYF.

V gene TRBV6-5 combines with J gene TRBJ1-1; D is undetermined. V was cut by 4 bases and J by 8 bases, with 14 bases left in between. The length of the CDR3 is 13 residues. Germline values: CDR1 MNHEY, CDR2 SVGAGI. The CDR3, as DNA: TGTGCCAGCAGTTTAAATCGTGCCTCAGAAGCTTTCTTT. Its translation: CASSLNRASEAFF.

This clone came up once. The J gene is TRBJ1-1, the V gene TRBV11-3; D unresolved. Deletions cut 0 bases from V and 4 bases from J, with 6 bases between. This CDR3 region has 13 residues. Germline V gives CDR1 SGHNT, CDR2 YENEEA. The CDR3 sequence: CASSLEGATEAFF. CDR3 nucleotides: TGTGCCAGCAGCTTAGAGGGAGCCACTGAAGCTTTCTTT.

This chain uses TRBV7-2 with TRBJ1-2; D gene uncertain. CDR3 length equals 14 residues. Trimming removed 6 bases from V and 3 bases from J, with 14 bases in between. Germline CDR1 SGHTA, CDR2 FQGNSA. CDR3 loop: CASRPPFGYYGYTF. CDR3 nucleotide sequence: TGTGCCAGCAGACCGCCCTTCGGGTACTATGGCTACACCTTC. Full variable domain (rest looked up from reference TRBV7-2 and TRBJ1-2): GAGVSQSPSNKVTEKGKDVELRCDPISGHTALYWYRQSLGQGLEFLIYFQGNSAPDKSGLPSDRFSAERTGGSVSTLTIQRTQQEDSAVYLCASRPPFGYYGYTFGSGTRLTVV.

The chain uses TRBV30 and TRBJ1-1, with TRBD1 identical over 7 bases. V was pared by 5 bases and J by 6 bases, with 12 bases of the junction left unmatched. Per the germline V gene, CDR1 is GTSNPN and CDR2 is SVGIG (reference sequence). This CDR3 comprises 14 residues. The CDR3 DNA reads as TGTGCCTGGGGAGAGCAGGGGGAGTGGGCTGAAGCTTTCTTT. Translated, it gives CAWGEQGEWAEAFF.

V usage is TRBV7-6 and J usage is TRBJ2-5; TRBD2 aligns across 13 bases. Per the germline V gene, CDR1 is SGHVS and CDR2 is FNYEAQ. The CDR3 contains 16 residues. The junction had 5 bases not matched to a gene; V was cut back by 2 bases and J by 5 bases. The CDR3 spells CASSLTSGGATETQYF. For the CDR3, the DNA is TGTGCCAGCAGCTTAACTAGCGGGGGGGCCACGGAGACCCAGTACTTC.

The chain uses TRBV6-5 and TRBJ2-1; D is unresolved. CDR3 size: 16 residues. The germline V gene has CDR1 MNHEY and CDR2 SVGAGI. V lost 4 bases and J 0 bases, leaving 13 bases between the germline ends. CDR3 loop: CASSSWNTPSYNEQFF. CDR3 coding DNA: TGTGCCAGCAGTTCCTGGAACACCCCCTCCTACAATGAGCAGTTCTTC.

The rearrangement uses TRBV4-1 and TRBJ2-5; 7 bases map to TRBD2. CDR1 MGHRA and CDR2 YSYEKL come from the germline V gene. V shed 6 bases, J shed 5 bases, and the junction held 9 bases outside the gene matches. The CDR3 is 14 amino acids. The chain's CDR3 is CASSRSGGQETQYF. CDR3 DNA sequence: TGCGCCAGCAGTAGATCGGGGGGTCAGGAGACCCAGTACTTC.

Turning to this clone: Other DNA sequences from this sample encode an identical CDR3 as well. This chain links TRBV5-1 with TRBJ1-6; 10 bases align to TRBD1. Trimming cost V 1 base and J 7 bases; bases outside gene matches: 2. The germline V gene encodes CDR1 SGHRS and CDR2 YFSETQ. The CDR3 is 15 residues long. CDR3 DNA: TGCGCCAGCAGCTTGATGGGACAGGGGAATTCACCCCTCCACTTT. Translating gives CASSLMGQGNSPLHF.

V is TRBV19 and J is TRBJ1-2; 8 positions match TRBD1. The CDR3 is 16 residues long. Germline-derived CDR1 and CDR2 are LNHDA and SQIVND (reference sequence). The V segment lost 2 bases and the J segment 4 bases; nucleotides outside the gene matches: 9. CDR3: CASSIPPRQGSYGYTF. CDR3 coding DNA: TGTGCCAGTAGTATACCTCCCAGACAGGGGTCCTATGGCTACACCTTC.

V usage is TRBV7-9 and J usage is TRBJ2-1; 9 nucleotides agree with TRBD1. This CDR3 has 17 amino acids. CDR1 is SEHNR, CDR2 FQNEAQ, per germline (reference sequence). The ends lost 2 bases at V and 1 base at J; junction bases unmatched: 6. CDR3 nucleotides: TGTGCCAGCAGCTTATCCCCAGGACAGGGGTCCTACAATGAGCAGTTCTTC. This encodes CASSLSPGQGSYNEQFF.

The count of this clone is one. The chain couples TRBV5-6 to TRBJ1-2; D gene ambiguous. V was shortened by 3 bases and J by 4 bases, with 7 bases between the two germline ends. CDR3 length: 12 residues. Germline V gives CDR1 SGHDT, CDR2 YYEEEE. CDR3 sequence: CASSSVIYGYTF. CDR3 DNA: TGTGCCAGCAGCTCGGTTATCTATGGCTACACCTTC.

This clone turned up a few times. This rearrangement joins TRBV6-2 or TRBV6-3 to TRBJ1-5; no firm D call. The germline gives CDR1 MNHEY, CDR2 SVGEGT. The CDR3 sequence is 15 residues long. The germline V and J ends were trimmed by 4 bases and 3 bases, with 13 bases remaining between them. The CDR3 sequence is CASSFPGSSNQPQHF. As DNA, the CDR3 is TGTGCCAGCAGTTTTCCGGGGAGTTCCAATCAGCCCCAGCATTTT.

This clone was observed a single time. The chain couples TRBV6-1 to TRBJ1-6; 7 nucleotides match TRBD1. The germline gives CDR1 MNHNS, CDR2 SASEGT. V gave up 4 bases and J gave up 8 bases; unmatched junction bases: 11. CDR3 length equals 16 residues. CDR3 bases: TGTGCCAGCAGTGGGTTTTGGGGACAGCGATATTCACCCCTCCACTTT. Residues: CASSGFWGQRYSPLHF.

This clone was observed a single time. This rearrangement joins TRBV5-1 to TRBJ1-3; D call uncertain. Per germline, CDR1 SGHRS and CDR2 YFSETQ. Deletions cut 0 bases from V and 0 bases from J, with 13 bases between. The CDR3 runs 17 residues. The CDR3: CASSLGWASDSGNTIYF. The CDR3 DNA reads as TGCGCCAGCAGCTTGGGGTGGGCGTCGGACTCTGGAAACACCATATATTTT.